This T cell receptor (beta chain) comes out of a study of cytomegalovirus exposure and HLA in healthy donors. Amplification used 60 Vbeta primers and 13 Jbeta primers. TCRdb keeps only in-frame clones here, not all; method: immunoSEQ multiplex PCR. The sample consists of 210,000 or so clones, roughly 80% of them appearing once. Concerning this clone: Its antigen is not known.

Germline V gene lookup returns CDR1 SGHNT and CDR2 YENEEA. The CDR3 is 16 residues long. Trimming shortened V by 4 bases and J by 1 base, and 11 bases separated the two germline ends. The study, taken as a whole, reports: Analyzed later, most CMV-associated TCR beta chains appeared HLA-restricted. Reports state that TCR beta sequences accurately predicted most subjects' HLA-A and HLA-B alleles.

The clonotype was recovered from a woman between 25 and 40 years old in good health and CMV-seropositive. The V call is TRBV11-3, the J call TRBJ2-6, with a tentative D call TRBD1 (5 bases). Sequenced sample: PBMCs. CDR3: CASSSGGHSGANVLTF. The CDR3 nucleotides read TGTGCCAGCAGCTCCGGTGGACATTCTGGGGCCAACGTCCTGACTTTC. Combining the CDR3 with reference TRBV11-3 and TRBJ2-6 gives the whole variable domain EAGVVQSPRYKIIEKKQPVAFWCNPISGHNTLYWYLQNLGQGPELLIRYENEEAVDDSQLPKDRFSAERLKGVDSTLKIQPAELGDSAVYLCASSSGGHSGANVLTFGAGSRLTVL.